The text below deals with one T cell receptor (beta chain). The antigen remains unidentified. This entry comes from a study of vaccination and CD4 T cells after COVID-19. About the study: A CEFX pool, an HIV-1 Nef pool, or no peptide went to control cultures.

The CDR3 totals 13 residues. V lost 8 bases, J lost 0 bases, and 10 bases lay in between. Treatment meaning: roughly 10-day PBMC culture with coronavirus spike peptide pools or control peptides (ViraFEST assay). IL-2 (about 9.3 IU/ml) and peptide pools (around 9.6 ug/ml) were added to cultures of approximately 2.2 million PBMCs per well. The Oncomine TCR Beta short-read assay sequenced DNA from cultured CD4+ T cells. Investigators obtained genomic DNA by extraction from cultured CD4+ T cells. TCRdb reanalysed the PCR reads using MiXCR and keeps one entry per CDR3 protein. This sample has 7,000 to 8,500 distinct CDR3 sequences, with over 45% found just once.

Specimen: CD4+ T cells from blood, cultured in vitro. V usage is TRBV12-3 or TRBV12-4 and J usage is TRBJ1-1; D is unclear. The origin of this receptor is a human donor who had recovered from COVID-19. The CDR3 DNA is TGTGCCAGCTACTCCTACCTGAACACTGAAGCTTTCTTT. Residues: CASYSYLNTEAFF.